Reported below is one T cell receptor beta chain. Its antigen is undetermined. The CDR3 loop spans 14 amino acids. The ends lost 4 bases at V and 6 bases at J; junction bases unmatched: 5. Germline V gives CDR1 LNHNV, CDR2 YYDKDF (reference sequence). The entry originates in a study of cytotoxic CD8 clonotypes in ibrutinib-treated CLL. Turning to the study itself: Response samples came after a median about 11 months of treatment, range 6 to 36.

Here immunoSEQ multiplex PCR was the method, and the copy in TCRdb shows in-frame clones only, minus some. The sample carries 150,000 to 250,000 clones, about 72% recorded once. General study results and limits: Public clonotypes (which were uncommon) either contracted or remained stable on treatment.

The sample here was PBMCs, taken after 24 months of ibrutinib treatment. The clonotype originates from a human donor with chronic lymphocytic leukemia. The rearrangement links TRBV15 to TRBJ1-1, with 10 bases identical to TRBD1. The CDR3 DNA sequence: TGTGCCACCAGCATGGGACAGGGGTTTTCTGAAGCTTTCTTT. This codes for CATSMGQGFSEAFF.